This TCR beta chain was identified during a study of blood T cells in healthy people across ages. This clonotype was seen more than once but under ten times. Primed by a sample-barcoded 5' primer and a J-beta primer mix, a second PCR proceeded for 7 to 11 cycles. Every cDNA molecule carried a tag from a template-switch adaptor bearing 12 random nucleotides. Each CDR3 protein gets one entry after TCRdb re-called the 5' RACE reads with MiXCR. The sample consists of approximately 1.5 million distinct CDR3 sequences, roughly two fifths of them appearing once. This CDR3 contains 15 residues. V gave up 0 bases and J gave up 9 bases; unmatched junction bases: 8. Germline lookup yields CDR1 MNHEY and CDR2 SVGAGI.

The sequence was collected from a woman in her late teens or twenties in good health. This sequence joins TRBV6-5 and TRBJ2-7, with 10 bases that match TRBD2. The sample taken for sequencing was blood. DNA for the CDR3: TGTGCCAGCAGTTACTCGACGAGCGGGAGGGCCGCGCAGTACTTC. Protein product: CASSYSTSGRAAQYF.